The present T cell receptor (beta chain) was sequenced within a study of blood T cell repertoires in COVID-19. Looking at the study overall: Both acute and convalescent COVID-19 samples were obtained from the United States, Italy and Spain. PBMCs, B-cell-depleted T cells, or T cells provided the cDNA or gDNA that made up the material.

Seattle patient enrollment occurred during active infection, with longitudinal follow-up thereafter. The protocol was immunoSEQ multiplex PCR, while the TCRdb copy is restricted to in-frame clones and leaves out a portion. Of more than 150,000 clones in the sample, approximately 80% were seen once. V was clipped by 6 bases and J by 2 bases, with 9 bases between them. The CDR3 totals 13 residues. Germline V lookup: CDR1 MNHEY, CDR2 SVGAGI. The source material was peripheral blood. The V call is TRBV6-5, the J call TRBJ2-3; no clear D gene. The TCR comes from a woman older than 75 with COVID-19, enrolled during active disease. CDR3 region: CASRTDSTDTQYF. The CDR3 DNA follows: TGTGCCAGCAGAACCGACTCCACAGATACGCAGTATTTT.